The sequence of this TCR beta chain was determined in a study of blood T cell repertoires in COVID-19. The CDR3 covers 16 residues. The ends lost 5 bases at V and 1 base at J; junction bases unmatched: 6. CDR1 is SGHTA, CDR2 FQGNSA, per germline. Sequencing was performed with immunoSEQ multiplex PCR; in TCRdb, only in-frame clones are kept and a portion is missing. The data contain about 87,000 clones, approximately 85% of them singletons. This clone appeared once. The clonotype comes from a woman of 80 years or more with COVID-19, enrolled during active disease. Sample: peripheral blood. V and J are TRBV7-2 and TRBJ1-4, with TRBD1 matching 8 bases. In DNA, the CDR3 is TGTGCCAGCAGCCTTAACACAGGGGGAACTAATGAAAAACTGTTTTTT. Translated, it gives CASSLNTGGTNEKLFF.